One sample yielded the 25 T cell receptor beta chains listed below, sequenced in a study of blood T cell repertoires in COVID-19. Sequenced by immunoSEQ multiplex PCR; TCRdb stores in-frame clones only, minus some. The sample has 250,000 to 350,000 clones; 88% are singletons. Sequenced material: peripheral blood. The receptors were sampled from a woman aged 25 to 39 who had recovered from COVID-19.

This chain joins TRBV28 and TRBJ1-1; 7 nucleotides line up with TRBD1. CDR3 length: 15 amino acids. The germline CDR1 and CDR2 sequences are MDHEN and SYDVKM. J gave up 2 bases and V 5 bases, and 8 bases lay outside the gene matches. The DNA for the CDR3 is TGTGCCAGCAGTGCTAACAGGGGCGCCAACACTGAAGCTTTCTTT. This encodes CASSANRGANTEAFF.

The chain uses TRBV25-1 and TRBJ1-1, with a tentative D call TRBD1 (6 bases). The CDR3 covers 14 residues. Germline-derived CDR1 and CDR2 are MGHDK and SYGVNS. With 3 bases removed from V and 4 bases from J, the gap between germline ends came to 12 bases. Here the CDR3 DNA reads TGTGCCAGCAGTGAGCTGAGGGGGAGCACTGAAGCTTTCTTT. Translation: CASSELRGSTEAFF. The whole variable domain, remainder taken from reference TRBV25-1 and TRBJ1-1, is EADIYQTPRYLVIGTGKKITLECSQTMGHDKMYWYQQDPGMELHLIHYSYGVNSTEKGDLSSESTVSRIRTEHFPLTLESARPSHTSQYLCASSELRGSTEAFFGQGTRLTVV.

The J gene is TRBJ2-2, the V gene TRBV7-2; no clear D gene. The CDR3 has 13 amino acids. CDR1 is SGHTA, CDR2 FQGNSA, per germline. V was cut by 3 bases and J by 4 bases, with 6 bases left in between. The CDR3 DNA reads TGTGCCAGCAGCTTCCAGTCCACCGGGGAGCTGTTTTTT. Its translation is CASSFQSTGELFF.

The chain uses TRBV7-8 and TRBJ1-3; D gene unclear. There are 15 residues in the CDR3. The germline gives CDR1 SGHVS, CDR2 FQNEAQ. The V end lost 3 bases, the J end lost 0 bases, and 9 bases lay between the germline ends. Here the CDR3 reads CASSFTWSSGNTIYF. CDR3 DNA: TGTGCCAGCAGCTTTACTTGGAGCTCTGGAAACACCATATATTTT.

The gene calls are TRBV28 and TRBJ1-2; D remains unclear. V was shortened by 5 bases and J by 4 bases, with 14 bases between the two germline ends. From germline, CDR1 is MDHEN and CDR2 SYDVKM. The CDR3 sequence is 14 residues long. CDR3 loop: CASSPKVRVYGYTF. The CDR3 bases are TGTGCCAGCAGTCCGAAGGTGCGGGTCTATGGCTACACCTTC.

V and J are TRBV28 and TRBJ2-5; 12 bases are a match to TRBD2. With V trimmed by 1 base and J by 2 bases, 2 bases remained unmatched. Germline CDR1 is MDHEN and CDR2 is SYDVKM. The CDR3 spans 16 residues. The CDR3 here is CASSLSLAGGQETQYF. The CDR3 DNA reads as TGTGCCAGCAGTTTATCCCTAGCGGGGGGGCAAGAGACCCAGTACTTC. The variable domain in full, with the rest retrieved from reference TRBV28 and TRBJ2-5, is DVKVTQSSRYLVKRTGEKVFLECVQDMDHENMFWYRQDPGLGLRLIYFSYDVKMKEKGDIPEGYSVSREKKERFSLILESASTNQTSMYLCASSLSLAGGQETQYFGPGTRLLVL.

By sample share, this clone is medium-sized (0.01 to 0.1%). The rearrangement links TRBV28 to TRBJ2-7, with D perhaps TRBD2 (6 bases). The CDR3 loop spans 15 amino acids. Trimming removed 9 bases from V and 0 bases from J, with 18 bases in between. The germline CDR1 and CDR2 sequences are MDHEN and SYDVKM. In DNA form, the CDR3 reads TGTGCCAGTAACACGCGGGGATTAAGCTCCTACGAGCAGTACTTC. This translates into CASNTRGLSSYEQYF.

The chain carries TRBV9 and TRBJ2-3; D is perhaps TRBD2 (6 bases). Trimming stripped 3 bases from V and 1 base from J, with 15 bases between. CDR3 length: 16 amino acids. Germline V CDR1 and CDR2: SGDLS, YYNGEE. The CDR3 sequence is CASSALTGEGTDTQYF. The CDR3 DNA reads TGTGCCAGCAGCGCCTTAACTGGGGAGGGCACAGATACGCAGTATTTT.

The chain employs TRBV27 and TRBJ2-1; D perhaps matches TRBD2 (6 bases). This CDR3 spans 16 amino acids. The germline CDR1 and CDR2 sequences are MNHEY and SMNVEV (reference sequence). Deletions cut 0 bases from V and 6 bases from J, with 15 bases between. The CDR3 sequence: CASSLSAGLNGNEQFF. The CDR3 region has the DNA TGTGCCAGCAGTTTATCGGCGGGACTGAACGGCAATGAGCAGTTCTTC.

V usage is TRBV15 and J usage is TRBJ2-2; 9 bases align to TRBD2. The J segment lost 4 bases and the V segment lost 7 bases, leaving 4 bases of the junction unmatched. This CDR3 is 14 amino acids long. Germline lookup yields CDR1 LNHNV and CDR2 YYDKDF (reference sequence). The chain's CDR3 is CATTGSGSTGELFF. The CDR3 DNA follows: TGTGCCACCACAGGTAGCGGGAGCACCGGGGAGCTGTTTTTT.

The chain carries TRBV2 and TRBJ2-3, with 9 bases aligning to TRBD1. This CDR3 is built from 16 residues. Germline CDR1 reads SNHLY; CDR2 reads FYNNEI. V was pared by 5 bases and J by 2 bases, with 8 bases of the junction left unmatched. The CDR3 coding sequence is TGTGCCAGCAGTCACAACAGGGGGCCCCCCACAGATACGCAGTATTTT. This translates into CASSHNRGPPTDTQYF.

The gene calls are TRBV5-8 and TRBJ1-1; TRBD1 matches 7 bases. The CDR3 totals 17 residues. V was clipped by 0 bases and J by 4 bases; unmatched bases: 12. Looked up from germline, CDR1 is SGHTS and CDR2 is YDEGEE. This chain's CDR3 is CASSLDPTGEGTTEAFF. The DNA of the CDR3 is TGTGCCAGCAGCTTGGATCCCACAGGGGAAGGAACCACTGAAGCTTTCTTT.

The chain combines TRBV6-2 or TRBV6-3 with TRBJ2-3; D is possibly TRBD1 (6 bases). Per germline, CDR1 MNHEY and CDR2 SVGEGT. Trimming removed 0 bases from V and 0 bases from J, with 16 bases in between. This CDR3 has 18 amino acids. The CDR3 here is CASSYSSRTAESTDTQYF. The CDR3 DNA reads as TGTGCCAGCAGTTACTCATCCCGGACAGCCGAAAGCACAGATACGCAGTATTTT.

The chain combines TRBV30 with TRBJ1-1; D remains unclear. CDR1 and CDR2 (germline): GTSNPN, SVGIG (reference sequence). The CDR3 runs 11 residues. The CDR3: CAHRRGTEAFF. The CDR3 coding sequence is TGTGCTCACCGTCGGGGAACTGAAGCTTTCTTT.

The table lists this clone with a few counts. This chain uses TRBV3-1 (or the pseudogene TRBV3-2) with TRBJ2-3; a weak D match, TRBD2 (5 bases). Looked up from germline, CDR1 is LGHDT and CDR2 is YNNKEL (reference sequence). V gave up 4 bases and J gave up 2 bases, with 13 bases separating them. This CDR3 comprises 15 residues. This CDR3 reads CASSRSSGITDTQYF. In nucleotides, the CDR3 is TGTGCCAGCAGCCGGTCCTCGGGGATCACAGATACGCAGTATTTT.

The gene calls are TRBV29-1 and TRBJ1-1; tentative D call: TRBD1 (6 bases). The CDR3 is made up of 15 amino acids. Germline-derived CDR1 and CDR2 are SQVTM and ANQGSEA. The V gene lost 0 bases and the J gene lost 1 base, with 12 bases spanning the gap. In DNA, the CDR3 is TGCAGCGTTGAAGAGGGGGGGCGAGGGAACACTGAAGCTTTCTTT. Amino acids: CSVEEGGRGNTEAFF.

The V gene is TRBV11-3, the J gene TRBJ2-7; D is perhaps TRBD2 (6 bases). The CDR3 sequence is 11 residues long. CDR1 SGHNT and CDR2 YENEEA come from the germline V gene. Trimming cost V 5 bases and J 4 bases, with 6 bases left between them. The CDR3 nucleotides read TGTGCCAGCAGCGGGGGGTACGAGCAGTACTTC. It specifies CASSGGYEQYF.

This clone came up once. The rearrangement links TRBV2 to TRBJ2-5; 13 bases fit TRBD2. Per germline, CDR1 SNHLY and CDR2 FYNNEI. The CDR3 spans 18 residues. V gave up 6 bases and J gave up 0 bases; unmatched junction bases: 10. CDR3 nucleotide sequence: TGTGCCAGCAGCGCAACTAGCGGGGGGGCCCCATACCAAGAGACCCAGTACTTC. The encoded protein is CASSATSGGAPYQETQYF.

For the CDR3, the DNA is TGTGCCAGCAGCCAAGATAGGAGCGGGATCTCCTACAATGAGCAGTTCTTC. This codes for CASSQDRSGISYNEQFF. This chain connects TRBV3-1 (or the pseudogene TRBV3-2) to TRBJ2-1; 7 nucleotides agree with TRBD2. Looked up from germline, CDR1 is LGHDT and CDR2 is YNNKEL (reference sequence). Unmatched junction bases numbered 5, after V lost 0 bases and J lost 0 bases. CDR3 length equals 17 residues.

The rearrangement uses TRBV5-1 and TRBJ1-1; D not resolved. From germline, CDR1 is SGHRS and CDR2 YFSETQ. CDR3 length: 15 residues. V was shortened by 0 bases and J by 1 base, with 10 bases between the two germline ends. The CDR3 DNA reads TGCGCCAGCAGCTTGGTCTTACAGAGGAACACTGAAGCTTTCTTT. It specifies CASSLVLQRNTEAFF. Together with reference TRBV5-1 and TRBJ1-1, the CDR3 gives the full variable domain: KAGVTQTPRYLIKTRGQQVTLSCSPISGHRSVSWYQQTPGQGLQFLFEYFSETQRNKGNFPGRFSGRQFSNSRSEMNVSTLELGDSALYLCASSLVLQRNTEAFFGQGTRLTVV.

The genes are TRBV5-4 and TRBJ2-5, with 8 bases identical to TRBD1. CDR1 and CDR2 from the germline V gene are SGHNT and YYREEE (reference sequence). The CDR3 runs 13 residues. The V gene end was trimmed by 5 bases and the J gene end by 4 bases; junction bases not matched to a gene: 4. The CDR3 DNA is TGTGCCAGCAGGTACACAGGGGGAGAGACCCAGTACTTC. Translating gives CASRYTGGETQYF. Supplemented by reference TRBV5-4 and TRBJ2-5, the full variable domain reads ETGVTQSPTHLIKTRGQQVTLRCSSQSGHNTVSWYQQALGQGPQFIFQYYREEENGRGNFPPRFSGLQFPNYSSELNVNALELDDSALYLCASRYTGGETQYFGPGTRLLVL.

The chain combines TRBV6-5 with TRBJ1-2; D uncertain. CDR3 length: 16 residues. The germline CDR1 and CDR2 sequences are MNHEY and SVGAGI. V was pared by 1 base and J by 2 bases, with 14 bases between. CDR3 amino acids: CASSYFPEGVNYGYTF. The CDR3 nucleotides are TGTGCCAGCAGTTACTTCCCCGAGGGAGTGAACTATGGCTACACCTTC.

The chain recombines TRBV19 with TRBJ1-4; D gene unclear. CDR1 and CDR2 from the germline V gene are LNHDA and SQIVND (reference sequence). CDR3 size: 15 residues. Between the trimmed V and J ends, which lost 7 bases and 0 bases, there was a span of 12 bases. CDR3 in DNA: TGTGCCAGTACCCGATTCCCAGCAACTAATGAAAAACTGTTTTTT. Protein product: CASTRFPATNEKLFF. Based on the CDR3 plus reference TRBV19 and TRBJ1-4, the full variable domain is DGGITQSPKYLFRKEGQNVTLSCEQNLNHDAMYWYRQDPGQGLRLIYYSQIVNDFQKGDIAEGYSVSREKKESFPLTVTSAQKNPTAFYLCASTRFPATNEKLFFGSGTQLSVL.

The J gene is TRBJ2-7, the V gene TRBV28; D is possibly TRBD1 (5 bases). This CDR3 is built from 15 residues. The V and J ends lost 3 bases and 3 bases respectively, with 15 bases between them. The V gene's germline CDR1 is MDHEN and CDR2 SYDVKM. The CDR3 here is CASSFVTGNYYEQYF. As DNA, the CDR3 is TGTGCCAGCAGTTTCGTAACAGGAAACTACTACGAGCAGTACTTC.

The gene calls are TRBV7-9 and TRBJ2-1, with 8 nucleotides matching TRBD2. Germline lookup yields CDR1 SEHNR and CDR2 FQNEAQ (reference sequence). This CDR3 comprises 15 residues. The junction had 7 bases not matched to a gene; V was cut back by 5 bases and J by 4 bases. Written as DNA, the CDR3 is TGTGCCAGCAGCCCGAGCGGGGGTGGGTACAATGAGCAGTTCTTC. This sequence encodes CASSPSGGGYNEQFF.